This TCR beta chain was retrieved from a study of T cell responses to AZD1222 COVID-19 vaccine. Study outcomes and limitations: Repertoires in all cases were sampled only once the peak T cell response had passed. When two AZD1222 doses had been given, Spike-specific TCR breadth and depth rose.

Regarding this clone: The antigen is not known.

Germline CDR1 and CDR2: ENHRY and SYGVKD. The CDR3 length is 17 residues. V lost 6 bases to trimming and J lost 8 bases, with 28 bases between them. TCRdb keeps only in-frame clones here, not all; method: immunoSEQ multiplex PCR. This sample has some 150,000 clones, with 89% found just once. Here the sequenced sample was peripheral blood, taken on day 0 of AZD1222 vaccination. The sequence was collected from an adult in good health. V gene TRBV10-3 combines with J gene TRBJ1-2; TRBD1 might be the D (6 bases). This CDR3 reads CAISSDGGQIRRGGYTF. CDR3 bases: TGTGCCATCAGCTCCGACGGGGGGCAAATCCGTCGAGGGGGCTACACCTTC.